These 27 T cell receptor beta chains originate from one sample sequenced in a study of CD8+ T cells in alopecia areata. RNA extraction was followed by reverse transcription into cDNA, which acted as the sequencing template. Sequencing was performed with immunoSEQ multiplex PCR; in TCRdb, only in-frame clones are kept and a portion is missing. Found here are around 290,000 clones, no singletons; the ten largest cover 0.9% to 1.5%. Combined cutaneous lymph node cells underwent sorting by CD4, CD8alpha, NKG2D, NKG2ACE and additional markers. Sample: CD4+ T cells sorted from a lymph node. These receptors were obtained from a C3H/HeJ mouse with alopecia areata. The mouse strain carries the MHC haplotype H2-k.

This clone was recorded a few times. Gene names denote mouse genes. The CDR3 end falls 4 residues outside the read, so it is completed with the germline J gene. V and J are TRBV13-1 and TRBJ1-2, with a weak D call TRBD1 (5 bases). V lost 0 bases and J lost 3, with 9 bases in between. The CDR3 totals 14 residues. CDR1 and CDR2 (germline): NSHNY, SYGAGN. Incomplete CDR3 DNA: TGTGCCAGCAGTGATGTTGGCAGGGACTCC. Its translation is CASSDVGRDS. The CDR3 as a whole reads CASSDVGRDSDYTF.

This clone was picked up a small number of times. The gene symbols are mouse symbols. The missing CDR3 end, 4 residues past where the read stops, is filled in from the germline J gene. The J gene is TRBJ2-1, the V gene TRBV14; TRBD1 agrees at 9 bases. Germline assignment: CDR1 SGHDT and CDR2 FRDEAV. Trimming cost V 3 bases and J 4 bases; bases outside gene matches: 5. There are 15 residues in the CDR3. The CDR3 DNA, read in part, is TGTGCCAGCAGTTCCTCCGGGACAGGGTATGCT. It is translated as CASSSSGTGYA. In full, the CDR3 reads CASSSSGTGYAEQFF.

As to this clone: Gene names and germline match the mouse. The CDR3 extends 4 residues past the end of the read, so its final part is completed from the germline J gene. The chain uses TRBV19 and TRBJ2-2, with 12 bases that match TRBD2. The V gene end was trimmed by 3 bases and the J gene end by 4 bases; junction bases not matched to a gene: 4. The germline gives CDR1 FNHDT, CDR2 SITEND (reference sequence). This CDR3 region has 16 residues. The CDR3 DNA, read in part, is TGTGCCAGCAGTACCCGGGACTGGGGGGTCACCGGG. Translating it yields CASSTRDWGVTG. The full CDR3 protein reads CASSTRDWGVTGQLYF.

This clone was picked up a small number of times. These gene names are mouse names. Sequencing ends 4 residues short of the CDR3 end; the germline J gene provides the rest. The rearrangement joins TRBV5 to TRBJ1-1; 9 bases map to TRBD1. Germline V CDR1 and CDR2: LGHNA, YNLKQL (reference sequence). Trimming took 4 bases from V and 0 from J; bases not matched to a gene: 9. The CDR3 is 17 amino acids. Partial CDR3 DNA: TGTGCCAGCAGCCCCCGGGACAGGGAGGGAGCAAACACA. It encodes CASSPRDREGANT. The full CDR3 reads CASSPRDREGANTEVFF.

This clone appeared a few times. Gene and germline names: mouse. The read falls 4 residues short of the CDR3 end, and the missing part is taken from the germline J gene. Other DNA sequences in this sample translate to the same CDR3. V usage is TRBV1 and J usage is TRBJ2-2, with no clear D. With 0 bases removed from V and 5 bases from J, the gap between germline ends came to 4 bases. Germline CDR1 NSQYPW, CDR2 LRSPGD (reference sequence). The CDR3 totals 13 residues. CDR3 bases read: TGCACCTGCAGTGCAGATAGGACCGGG. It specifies CTCSADRTG. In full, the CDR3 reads CTCSADRTGQLYF.

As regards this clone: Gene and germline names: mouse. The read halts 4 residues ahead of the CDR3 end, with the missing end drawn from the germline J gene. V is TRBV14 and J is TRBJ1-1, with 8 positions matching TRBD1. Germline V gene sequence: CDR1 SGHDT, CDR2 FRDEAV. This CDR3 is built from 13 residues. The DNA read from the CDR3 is TGTGCCAGCAGTTTCCAGGGGGCGAGA. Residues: CASSFQGAR. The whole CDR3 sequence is CASSFQGAREVFF.

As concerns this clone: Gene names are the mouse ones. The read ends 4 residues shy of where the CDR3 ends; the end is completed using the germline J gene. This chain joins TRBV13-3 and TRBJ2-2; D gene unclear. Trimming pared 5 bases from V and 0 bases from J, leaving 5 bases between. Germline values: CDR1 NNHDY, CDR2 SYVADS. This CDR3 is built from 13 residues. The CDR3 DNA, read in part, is TGTGCCAGCAGATCAACAAACACCGGG. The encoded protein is CASRSTNTG. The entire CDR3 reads CASRSTNTGQLYF. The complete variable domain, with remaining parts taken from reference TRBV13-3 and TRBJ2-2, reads EAAVTQSPRSKVAVTGGKVTLSCHQTNNHDYMYWYRQDTGHGLRLIHYSYVADSTEKGDIPDGYKASRPSQENFSLILELASLSQTAVYFCASRSTNTGQLYFGEGSKLTVL.

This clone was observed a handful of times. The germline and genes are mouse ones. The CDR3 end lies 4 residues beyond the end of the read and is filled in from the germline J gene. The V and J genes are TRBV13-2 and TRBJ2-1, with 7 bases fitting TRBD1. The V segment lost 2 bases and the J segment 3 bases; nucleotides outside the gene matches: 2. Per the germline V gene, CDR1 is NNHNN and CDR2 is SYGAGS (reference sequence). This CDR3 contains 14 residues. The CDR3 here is CASGDRGIYAEQFF. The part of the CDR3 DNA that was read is TGTGCCAGCGGTGACAGGGGGATCTATGCT.

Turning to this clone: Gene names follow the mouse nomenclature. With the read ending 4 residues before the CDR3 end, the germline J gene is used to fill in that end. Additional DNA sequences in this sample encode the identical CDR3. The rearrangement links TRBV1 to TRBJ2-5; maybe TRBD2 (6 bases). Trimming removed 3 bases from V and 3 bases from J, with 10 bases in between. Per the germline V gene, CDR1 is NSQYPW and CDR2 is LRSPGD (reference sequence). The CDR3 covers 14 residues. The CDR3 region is CTCSAPLGQDTQYF. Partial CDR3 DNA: TGCACCTGCAGTGCGCCCCTGGGGCAAGAC. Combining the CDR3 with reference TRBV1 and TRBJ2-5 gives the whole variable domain VTLLEQNPRWRLVPRGQAVNLRCILKNSQYPWMSWYQQDLQKQLQWLFTLRSPGDKEVKSLPGADYLATRVTDTELRLQVANMSQGRTLYCTCSAPLGQDTQYFGPGTRLLVL.

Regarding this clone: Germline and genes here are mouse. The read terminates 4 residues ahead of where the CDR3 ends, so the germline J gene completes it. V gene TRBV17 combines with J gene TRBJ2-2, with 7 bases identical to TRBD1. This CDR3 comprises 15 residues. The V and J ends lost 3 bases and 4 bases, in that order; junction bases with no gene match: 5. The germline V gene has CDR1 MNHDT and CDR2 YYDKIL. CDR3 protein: CASSRGRGSTGQLYF. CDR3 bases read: TGTGCTAGCAGTAGGGGCAGGGGGAGCACCGGG.

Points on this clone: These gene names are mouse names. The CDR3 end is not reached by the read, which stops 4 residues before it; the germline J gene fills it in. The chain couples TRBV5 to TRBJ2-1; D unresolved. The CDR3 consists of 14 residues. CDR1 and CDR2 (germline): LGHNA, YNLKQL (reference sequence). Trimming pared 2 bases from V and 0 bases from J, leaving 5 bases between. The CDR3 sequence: CASSQTDNYAEQFF. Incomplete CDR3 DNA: TGTGCCAGCAGCCAAACAGATAACTATGCT.

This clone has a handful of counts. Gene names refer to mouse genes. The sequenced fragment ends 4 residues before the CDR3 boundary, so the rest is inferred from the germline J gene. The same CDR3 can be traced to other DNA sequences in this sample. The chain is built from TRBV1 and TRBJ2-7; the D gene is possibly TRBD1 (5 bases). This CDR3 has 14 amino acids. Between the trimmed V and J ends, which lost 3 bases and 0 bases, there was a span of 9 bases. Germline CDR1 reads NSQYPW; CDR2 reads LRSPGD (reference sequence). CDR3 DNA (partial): TGCACCTGCAGTGCTGGACAAAGCTCCTAT. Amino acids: CTCSAGQSSY. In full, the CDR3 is CTCSAGQSSYEQYF.

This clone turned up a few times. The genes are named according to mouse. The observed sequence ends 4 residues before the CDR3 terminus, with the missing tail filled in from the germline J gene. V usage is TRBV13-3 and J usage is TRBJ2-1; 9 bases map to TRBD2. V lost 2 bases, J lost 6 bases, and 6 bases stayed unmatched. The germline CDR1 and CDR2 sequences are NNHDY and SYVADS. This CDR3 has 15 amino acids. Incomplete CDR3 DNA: TGTGCCAGCAGTGACCGGGACTGGGTCTCTGCT. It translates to CASSDRDWVSA. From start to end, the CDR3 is CASSDRDWVSAEQFF.

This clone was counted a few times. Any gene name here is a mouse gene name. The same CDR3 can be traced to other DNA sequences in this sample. This chain's CDR3 is CAWSLEGARNSPLYF. The sequenced CDR3 bases are TGTGCCTGGAGTCTAGAGGGGGCGCGTAATTCGCCC. This chain uses TRBV31 with TRBJ1-6, with 7 bases matching TRBD1. The read halts 3 residues ahead of the CDR3 end, with the missing end drawn from the germline J gene. TRBJ1-6 is placed among ORFs of uncertain function. CDR3 length: 15 residues. The V gene end was trimmed by 0 bases and the J gene end by 6 bases; junction bases not matched to a gene: 5. Germline V gene sequence: CDR1 GKSSPN, CDR2 SITVG.

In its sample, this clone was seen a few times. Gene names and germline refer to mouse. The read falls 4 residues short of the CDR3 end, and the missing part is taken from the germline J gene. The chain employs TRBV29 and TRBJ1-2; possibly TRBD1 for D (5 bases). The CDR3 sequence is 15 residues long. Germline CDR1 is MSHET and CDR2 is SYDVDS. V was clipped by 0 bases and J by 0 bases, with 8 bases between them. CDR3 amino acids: CASSLSRTPNSDYTF. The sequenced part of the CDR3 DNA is TGTGCTAGCAGTTTATCGCGGACACCAAACTCC.

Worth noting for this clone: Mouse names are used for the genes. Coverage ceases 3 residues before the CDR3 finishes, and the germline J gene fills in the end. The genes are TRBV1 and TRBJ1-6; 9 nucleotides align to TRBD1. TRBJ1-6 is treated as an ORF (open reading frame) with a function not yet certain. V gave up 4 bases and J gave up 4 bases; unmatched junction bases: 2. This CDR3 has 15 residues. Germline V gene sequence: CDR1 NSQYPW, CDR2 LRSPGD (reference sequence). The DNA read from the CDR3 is TGCACCTGCAGTGGAGGGACAGGGTATAATTCGCCC. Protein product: CTCSGGTGYNSP. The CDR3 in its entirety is CTCSGGTGYNSPLYF.

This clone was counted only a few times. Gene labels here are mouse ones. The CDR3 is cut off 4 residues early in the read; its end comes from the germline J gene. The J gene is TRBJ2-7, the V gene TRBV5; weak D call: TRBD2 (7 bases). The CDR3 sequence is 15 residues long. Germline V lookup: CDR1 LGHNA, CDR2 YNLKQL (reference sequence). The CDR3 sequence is CASSQDNPGGDEQYF. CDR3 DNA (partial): TGTGCCAGCAGCCAAGATAATCCGGGGGGCGAT.

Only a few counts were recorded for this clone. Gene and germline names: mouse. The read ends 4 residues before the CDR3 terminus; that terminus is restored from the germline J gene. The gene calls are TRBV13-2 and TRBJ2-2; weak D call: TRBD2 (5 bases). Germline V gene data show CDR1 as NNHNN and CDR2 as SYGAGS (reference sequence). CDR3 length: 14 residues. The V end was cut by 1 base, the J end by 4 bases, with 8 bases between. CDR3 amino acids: CASGDLGFTGQLYF. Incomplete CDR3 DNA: TGTGCCAGCGGTGATTTGGGGTTCACCGGG.

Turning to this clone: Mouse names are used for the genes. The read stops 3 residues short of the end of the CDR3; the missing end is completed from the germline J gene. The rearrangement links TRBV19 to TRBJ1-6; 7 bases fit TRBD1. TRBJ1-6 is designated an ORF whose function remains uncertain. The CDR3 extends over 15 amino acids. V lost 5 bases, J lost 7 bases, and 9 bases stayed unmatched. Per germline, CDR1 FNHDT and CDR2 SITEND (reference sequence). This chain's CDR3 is CASRTGAGENSPLYF. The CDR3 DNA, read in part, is TGTGCCAGCAGAACAGGGGCGGGGGAAAATTCGCCC.

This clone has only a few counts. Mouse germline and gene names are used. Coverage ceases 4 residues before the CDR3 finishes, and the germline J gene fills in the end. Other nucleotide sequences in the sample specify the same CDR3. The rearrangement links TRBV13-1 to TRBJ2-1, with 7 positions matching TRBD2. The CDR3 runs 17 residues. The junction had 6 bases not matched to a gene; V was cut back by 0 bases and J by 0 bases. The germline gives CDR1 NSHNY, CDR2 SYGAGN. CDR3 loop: CASSDASGGYNYAEQFF. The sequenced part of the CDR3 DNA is TGTGCCAGCAGTGATGCTTCTGGGGGATATAACTATGCT.

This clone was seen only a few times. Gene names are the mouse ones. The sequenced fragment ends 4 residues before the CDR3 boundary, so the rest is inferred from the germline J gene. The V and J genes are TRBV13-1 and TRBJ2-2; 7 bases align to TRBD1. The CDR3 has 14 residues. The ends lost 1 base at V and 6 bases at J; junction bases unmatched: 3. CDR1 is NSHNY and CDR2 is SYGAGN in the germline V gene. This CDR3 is CASSDYRGPGQLYF. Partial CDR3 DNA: TGTGCCAGCAGTGATTACAGGGGCCCCGGG.

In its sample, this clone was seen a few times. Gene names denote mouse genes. The DNA read from the CDR3 is TGTGCCACCTCCTGGGGGATCCAAGAC. Protein product: CATSWGIQD. The full CDR3 sequence reads CATSWGIQDTQYF. The chain combines TRBV12-2 with TRBJ2-5; TRBD2 matches 7 bases. The read ends 4 residues shy of where the CDR3 ends; the end is completed using the germline J gene. Germline trimming cut 8 bases from V and 2 bases from J; bases unmatched to any gene: 6. CDR3 length: 13 amino acids. Germline CDR1 and CDR2: SGHLS and HYDKME.

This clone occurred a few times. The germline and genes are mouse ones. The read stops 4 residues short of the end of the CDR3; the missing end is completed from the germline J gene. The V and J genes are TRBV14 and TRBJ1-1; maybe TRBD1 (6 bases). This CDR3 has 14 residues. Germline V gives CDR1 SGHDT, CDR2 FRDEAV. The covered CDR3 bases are TGTGCCAGCAGCCCGGGACTGGGGGGGCGA. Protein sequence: CASSPGLGGR. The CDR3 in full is CASSPGLGGREVFF.

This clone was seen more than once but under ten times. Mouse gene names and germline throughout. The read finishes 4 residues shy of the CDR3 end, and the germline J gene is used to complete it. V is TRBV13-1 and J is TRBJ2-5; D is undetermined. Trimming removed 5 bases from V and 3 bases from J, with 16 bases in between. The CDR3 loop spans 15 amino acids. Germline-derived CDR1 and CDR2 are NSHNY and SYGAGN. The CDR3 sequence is CASRKPSGGQDTQYF. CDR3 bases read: TGTGCCAGCAGGAAACCCTCCGGTGGGCAAGAC.

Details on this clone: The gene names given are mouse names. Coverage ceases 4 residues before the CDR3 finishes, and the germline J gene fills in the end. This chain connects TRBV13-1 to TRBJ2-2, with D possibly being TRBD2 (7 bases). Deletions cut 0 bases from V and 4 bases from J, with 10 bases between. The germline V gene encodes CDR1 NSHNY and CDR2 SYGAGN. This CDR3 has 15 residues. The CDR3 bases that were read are TGTGCCAGCAGTGATGCTCTGGGGGCCACCGGG. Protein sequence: CASSDALGATG. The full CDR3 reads CASSDALGATGQLYF.

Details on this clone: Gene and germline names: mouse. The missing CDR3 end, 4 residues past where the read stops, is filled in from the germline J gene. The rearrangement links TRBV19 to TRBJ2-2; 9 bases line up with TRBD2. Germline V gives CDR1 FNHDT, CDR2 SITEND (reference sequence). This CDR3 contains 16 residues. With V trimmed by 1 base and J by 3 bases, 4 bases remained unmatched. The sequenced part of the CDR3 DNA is TGTGCCAGCAGTATATTCTGGGGGGGAGACACCGGG. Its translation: CASSIFWGGDTG. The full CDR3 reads CASSIFWGGDTGQLYF.

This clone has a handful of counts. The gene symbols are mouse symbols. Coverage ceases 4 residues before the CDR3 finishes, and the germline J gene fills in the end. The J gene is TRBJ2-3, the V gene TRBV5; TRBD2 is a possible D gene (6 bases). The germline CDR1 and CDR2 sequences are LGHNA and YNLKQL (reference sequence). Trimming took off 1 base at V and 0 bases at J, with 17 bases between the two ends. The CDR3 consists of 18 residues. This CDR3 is CASSQALLTGRSAETLYF. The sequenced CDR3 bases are TGTGCCAGCAGCCAAGCCCTCCTAACTGGGCGTAGTGCAGAA.